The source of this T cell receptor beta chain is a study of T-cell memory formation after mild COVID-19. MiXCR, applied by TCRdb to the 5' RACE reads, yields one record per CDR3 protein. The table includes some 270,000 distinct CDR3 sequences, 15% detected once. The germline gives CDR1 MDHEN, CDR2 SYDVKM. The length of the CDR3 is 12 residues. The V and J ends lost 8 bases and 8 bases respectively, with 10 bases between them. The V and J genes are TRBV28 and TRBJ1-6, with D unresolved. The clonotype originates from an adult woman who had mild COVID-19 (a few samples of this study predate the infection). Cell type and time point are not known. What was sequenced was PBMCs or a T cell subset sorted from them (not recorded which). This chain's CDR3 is CASGKIDSPLHF. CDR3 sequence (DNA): TGTGCCAGCGGCAAAATAGATTCACCCCTCCACTTT.